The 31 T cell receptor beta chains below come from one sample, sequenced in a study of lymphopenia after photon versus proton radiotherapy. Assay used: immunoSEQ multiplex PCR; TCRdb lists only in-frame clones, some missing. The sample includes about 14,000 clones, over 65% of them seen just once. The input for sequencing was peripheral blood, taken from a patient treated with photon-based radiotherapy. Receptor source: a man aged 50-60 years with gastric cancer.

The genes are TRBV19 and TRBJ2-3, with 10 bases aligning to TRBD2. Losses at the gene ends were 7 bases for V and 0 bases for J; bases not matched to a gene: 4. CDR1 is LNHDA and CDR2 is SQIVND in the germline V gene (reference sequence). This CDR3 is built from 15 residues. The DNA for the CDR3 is TGTGCCAGTACCCGACTAGCGGGTAGCACAGATACGCAGTATTTT. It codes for CASTRLAGSTDTQYF.

CDR3 coding DNA: TGCGCCAGCAGCTTGGTTGGACTAGGCCAAGAGACCCAGTACTTC. This translates into CASSLVGLGQETQYF. This chain uses TRBV5-1 with TRBJ2-5; 7 nucleotides match TRBD2. The CDR3 length is 15 residues. Germline-derived CDR1 and CDR2 are SGHRS and YFSETQ. With 0 bases clipped from V and 1 base from J, the junction kept 3 bases outside the gene matches.

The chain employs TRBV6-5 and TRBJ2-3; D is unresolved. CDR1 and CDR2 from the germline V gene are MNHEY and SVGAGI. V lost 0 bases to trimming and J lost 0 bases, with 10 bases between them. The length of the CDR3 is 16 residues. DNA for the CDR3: TGTGCCAGCAGTTACTCGGGCAGTACTAGCACAGATACGCAGTATTTT. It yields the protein CASSYSGSTSTDTQYF.

CDR3 region: CAWRGPVGQTQYF. CDR3 bases: TGTGCCTGGAGGGGTCCCGTGGGGCAGACCCAGTACTTC. V is TRBV30 and J is TRBJ2-5; a possible D gene is TRBD1 (5 bases). The germline V gene has CDR1 GTSNPN and CDR2 SVGIG (reference sequence). V was cut by 3 bases and J by 6 bases, with 14 bases left in between. The CDR3 totals 13 residues.

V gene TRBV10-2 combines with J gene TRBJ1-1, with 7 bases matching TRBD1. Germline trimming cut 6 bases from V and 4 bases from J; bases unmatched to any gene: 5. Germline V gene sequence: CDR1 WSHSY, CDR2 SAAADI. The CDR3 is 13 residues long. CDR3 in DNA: TGCGCCAGCAGAGGACAGGTCGGCACTGAAGCTTTCTTT. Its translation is CASRGQVGTEAFF.

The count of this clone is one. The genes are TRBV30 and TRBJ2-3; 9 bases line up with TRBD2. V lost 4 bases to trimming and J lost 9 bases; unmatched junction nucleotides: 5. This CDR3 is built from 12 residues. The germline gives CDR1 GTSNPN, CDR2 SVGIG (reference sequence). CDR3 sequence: CAWKAGGRTQYF. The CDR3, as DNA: TGTGCCTGGAAGGCGGGGGGGCGGACGCAGTATTTT.

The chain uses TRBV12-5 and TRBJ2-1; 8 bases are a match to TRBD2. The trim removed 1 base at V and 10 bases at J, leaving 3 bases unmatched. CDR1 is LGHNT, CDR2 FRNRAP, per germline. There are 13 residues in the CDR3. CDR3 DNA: TGTGCTAGTGGTTTGGAGACTAGCGCAGAGCAGTTCTTC. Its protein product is CASGLETSAEQFF.

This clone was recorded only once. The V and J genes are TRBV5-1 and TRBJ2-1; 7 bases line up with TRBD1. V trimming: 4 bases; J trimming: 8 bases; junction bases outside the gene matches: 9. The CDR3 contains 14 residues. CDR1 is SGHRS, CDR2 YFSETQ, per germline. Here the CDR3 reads CASSPGGIGDEQFF. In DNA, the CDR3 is TGCGCCAGCAGCCCAGGGGGAATAGGAGATGAGCAGTTCTTC.

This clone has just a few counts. The CDR3 sequence is CASTTQILGSPLHF. Here the CDR3 DNA reads TGTGCCAGCACCACGCAGATATTAGGTTCACCCCTCCACTTT. The gene calls are TRBV27 and TRBJ1-6; unclear D gene. Trimming pared 7 bases from V and 9 bases from J, leaving 16 bases between. Germline V gene lookup returns CDR1 MNHEY and CDR2 SMNVEV (reference sequence). The CDR3 consists of 14 residues.

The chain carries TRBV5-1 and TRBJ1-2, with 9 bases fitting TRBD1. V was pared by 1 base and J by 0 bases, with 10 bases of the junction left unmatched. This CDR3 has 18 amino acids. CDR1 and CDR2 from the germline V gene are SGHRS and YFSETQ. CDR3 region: CASSLRTQGAQTNYGYTF. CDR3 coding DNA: TGCGCCAGCAGCTTGAGGACACAGGGGGCACAGACTAACTATGGCTACACCTTC.

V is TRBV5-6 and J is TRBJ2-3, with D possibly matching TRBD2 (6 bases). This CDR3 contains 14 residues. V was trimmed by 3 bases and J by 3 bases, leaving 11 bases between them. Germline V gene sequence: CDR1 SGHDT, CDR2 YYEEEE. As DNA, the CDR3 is TGTGCCAGCAGCTATCCCGGAGGGACAGATACGCAGTATTTT. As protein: CASSYPGGTDTQYF.

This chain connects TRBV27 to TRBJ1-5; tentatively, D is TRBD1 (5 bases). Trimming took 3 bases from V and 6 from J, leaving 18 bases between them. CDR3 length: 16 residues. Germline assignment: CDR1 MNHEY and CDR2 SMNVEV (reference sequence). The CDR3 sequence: CASSFGGMGVGQPQHF. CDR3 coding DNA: TGTGCCAGCAGTTTTGGAGGGATGGGGGTCGGTCAGCCCCAGCATTTT.

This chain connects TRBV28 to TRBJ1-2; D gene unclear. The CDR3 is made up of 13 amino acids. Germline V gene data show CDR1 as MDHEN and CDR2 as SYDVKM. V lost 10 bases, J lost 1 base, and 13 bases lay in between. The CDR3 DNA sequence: TGTGCCATATCGGAGGTCTTTAACTATGGCTACACCTTC. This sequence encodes CAISEVFNYGYTF.

The CDR3 here is CATSNGDGGNTIYF. The CDR3 DNA reads as TGTGCCACCAGCAATGGGGACGGTGGAAACACCATATATTTT. V usage is TRBV15 and J usage is TRBJ1-3, with a possible D match to TRBD1 (5 bases). CDR3 length: 14 residues. Germline CDR1 LNHNV, CDR2 YYDKDF (reference sequence). Trimming took off 4 bases at V and 3 bases at J, with 10 bases between the two ends.

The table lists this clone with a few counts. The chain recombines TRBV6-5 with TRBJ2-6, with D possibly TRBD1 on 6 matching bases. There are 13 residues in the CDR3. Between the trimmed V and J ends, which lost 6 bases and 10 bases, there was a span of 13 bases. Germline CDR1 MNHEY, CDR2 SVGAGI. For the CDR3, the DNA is TGTGCCAGCAGAGAAGACAGGAGGAACGTCCTGACTTTC. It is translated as CASREDRRNVLTF.

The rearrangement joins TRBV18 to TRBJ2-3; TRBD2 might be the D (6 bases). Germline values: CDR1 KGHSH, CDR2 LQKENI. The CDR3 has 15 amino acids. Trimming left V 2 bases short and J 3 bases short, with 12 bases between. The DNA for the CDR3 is TGTGCCAGCTCACCAACCCGCGGGAAGACAGATACGCAGTATTTT. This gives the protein CASSPTRGKTDTQYF.

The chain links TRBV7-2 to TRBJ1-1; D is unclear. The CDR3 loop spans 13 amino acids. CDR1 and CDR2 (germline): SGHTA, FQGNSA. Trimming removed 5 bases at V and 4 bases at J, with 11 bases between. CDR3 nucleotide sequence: TGTGCCAGCAGCGGAACTGATCTCACTGAAGCTTTCTTT. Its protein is CASSGTDLTEAFF.

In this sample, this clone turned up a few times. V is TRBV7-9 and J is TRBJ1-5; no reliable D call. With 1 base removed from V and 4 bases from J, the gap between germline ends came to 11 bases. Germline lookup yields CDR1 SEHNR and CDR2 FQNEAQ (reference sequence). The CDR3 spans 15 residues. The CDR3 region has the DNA TGTGCCAGCAGCTTAGAAGGTGAGTTTAATCAGCCCCAGCATTTT. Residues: CASSLEGEFNQPQHF. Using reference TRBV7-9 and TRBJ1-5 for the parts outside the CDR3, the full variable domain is DTGVSQNPRHKITKRGQNVTFRCDPISEHNRLYWYRQTLGQGPEFLTYFQNEAQLEKSRLLSDRFSAERPKGSFSTLEIQRTEQGDSAMYLCASSLEGEFNQPQHFGDGTRLSIL.

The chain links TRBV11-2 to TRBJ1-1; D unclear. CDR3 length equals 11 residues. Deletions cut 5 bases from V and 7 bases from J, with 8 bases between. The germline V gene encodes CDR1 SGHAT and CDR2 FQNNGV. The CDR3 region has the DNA TGTGCCAGCAGCCAAAATTATGAAGCTTTCTTT. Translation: CASSQNYEAFF.

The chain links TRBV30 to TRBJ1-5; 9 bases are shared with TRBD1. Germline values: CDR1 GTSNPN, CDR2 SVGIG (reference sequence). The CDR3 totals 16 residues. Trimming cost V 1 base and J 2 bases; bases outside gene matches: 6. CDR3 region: CAWSARTGVGNQPQHF. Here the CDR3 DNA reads TGTGCCTGGAGTGCGCGGACAGGGGTGGGCAATCAGCCCCAGCATTTT.

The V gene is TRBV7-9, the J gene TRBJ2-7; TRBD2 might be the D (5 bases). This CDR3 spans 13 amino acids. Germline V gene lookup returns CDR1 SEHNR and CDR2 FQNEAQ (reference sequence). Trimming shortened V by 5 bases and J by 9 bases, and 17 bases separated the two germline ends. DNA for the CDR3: TGTGCCAGCAGCCCGGGCCCGCTTGCGGGGCAGTACGTC. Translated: CASSPGPLAGQYV.

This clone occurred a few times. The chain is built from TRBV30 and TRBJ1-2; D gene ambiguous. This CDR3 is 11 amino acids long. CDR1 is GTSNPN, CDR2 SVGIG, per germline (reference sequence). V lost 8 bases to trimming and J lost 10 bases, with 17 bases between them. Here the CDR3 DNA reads TGTGCCGGATACCTTATTAGGGCCTACACCTTC. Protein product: CAGYLIRAYTF.

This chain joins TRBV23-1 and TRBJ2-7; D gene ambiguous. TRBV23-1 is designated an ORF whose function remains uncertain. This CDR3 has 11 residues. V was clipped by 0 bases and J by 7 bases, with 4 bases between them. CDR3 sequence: CASSQSGEQYF. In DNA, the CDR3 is TGCGCCAGCAGTCAATCGGGAGAGCAGTACTTC.

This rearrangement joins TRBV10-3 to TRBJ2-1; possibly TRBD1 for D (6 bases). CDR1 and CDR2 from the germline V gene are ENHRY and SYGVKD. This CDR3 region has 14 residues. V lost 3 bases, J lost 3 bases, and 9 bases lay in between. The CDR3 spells CAISDEGDYNEQFF. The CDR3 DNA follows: TGTGCCATCAGTGACGAGGGGGACTACAATGAGCAGTTCTTC.

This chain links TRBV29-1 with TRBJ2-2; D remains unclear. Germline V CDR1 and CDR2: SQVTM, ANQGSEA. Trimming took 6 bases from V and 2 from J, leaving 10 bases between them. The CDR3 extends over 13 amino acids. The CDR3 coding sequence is TGCAGCGTAGACGGATTTAACACCGGGGAGCTGTTTTTT. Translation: CSVDGFNTGELFF.

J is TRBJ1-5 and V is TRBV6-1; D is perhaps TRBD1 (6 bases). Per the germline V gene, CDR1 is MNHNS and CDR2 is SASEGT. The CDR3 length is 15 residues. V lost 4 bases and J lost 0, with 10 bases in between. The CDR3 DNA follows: TGTGCCAGCAGTGGAGACAGGAATAGCAATCAGCCCCAGCATTTT. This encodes CASSGDRNSNQPQHF.

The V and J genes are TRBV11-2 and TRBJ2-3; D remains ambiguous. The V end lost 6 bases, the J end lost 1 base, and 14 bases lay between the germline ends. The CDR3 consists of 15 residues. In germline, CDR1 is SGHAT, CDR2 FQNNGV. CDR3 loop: CASSLLVSRTDTQYF. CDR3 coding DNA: TGTGCCAGCAGTTTACTGGTTTCTCGCACAGATACGCAGTATTTT.

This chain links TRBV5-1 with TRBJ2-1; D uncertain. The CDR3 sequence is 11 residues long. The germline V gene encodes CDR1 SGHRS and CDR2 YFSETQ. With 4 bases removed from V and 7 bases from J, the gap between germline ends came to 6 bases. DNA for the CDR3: TGCGCCAGCAGCGCCTCGAATGAGCAGTTCTTC. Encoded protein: CASSASNEQFF. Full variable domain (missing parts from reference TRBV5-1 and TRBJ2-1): KAGVTQTPRYLIKTRGQQVTLSCSPISGHRSVSWYQQTPGQGLQFLFEYFSETQRNKGNFPGRFSGRQFSNSRSEMNVSTLELGDSALYLCASSASNEQFFGPGTRLTVL.

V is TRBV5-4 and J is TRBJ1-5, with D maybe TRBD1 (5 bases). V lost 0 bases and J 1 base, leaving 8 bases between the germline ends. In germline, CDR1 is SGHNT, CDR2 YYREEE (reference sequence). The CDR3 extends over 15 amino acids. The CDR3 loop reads CASSLVRESNQPQHF. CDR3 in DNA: TGTGCCAGCAGCTTGGTCAGGGAGAGCAATCAGCCCCAGCATTTT.

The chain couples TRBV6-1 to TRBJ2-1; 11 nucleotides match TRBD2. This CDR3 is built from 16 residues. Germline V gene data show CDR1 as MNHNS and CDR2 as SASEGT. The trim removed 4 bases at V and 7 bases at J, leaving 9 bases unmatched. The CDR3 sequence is CASSVISGGAGNEQFF. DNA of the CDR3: TGTGCCAGCAGTGTTATTAGCGGGGGGGCCGGTAATGAGCAGTTCTTC.

As DNA, the CDR3 is TGTGCCACCGGGGGCCTAGCGGGGGGGCAAGATACGCAGTATTTT. Residues: CATGGLAGGQDTQYF. The chain links TRBV6-6 to TRBJ2-3; 12 bases map to TRBD2. This CDR3 has 15 amino acids. Trimming removed 10 bases from V and 5 bases from J; junction bases left unmatched: 10. Germline CDR1 MNHNY, CDR2 SVGAGI (reference sequence).